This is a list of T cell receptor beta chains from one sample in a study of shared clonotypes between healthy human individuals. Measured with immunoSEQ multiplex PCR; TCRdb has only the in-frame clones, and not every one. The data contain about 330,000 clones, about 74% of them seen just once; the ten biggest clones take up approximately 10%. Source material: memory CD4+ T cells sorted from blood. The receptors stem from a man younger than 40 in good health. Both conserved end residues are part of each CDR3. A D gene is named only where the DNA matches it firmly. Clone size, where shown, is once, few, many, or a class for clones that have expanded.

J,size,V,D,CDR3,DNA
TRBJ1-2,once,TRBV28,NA,CASSSEGGGDYGYTF,TGTGCCAGCAGTTCCGAAGGTGGGGGGGACTATGGCTACACCTTC
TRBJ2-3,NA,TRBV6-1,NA,CASSERQTLFTDTQYF,TGTGCCAGCAGTGAAAGACAGACACTTTTCACAGATACGCAGTATTTT
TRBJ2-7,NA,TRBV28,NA,CASRTGTMYEQYF,TGTGCCAGCAGAACAGGGACAATGTACGAGCAGTACTTC
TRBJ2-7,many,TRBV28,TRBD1,CASSPPGTVLYEQYF,TGTGCCAGCAGTCCCCCCGGGACAGTCCTCTACGAGCAGTACTTC
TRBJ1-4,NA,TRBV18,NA,CASSPLGTEAGEKLFF,TGTGCCAGCTCACCCCTTGGAACGGAAGCGGGTGAAAAACTGTTTTTT
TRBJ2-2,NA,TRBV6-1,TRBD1,CASIDRGHTGELFF,TGTGCCAGCATTGACAGGGGCCACACCGGGGAGCTGTTTTTT
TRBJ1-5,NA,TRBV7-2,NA,CASSISTGDSNQPQHF,TGTGCCAGCAGCATATCCACGGGAGATAGCAATCAGCCCCAGCATTTT
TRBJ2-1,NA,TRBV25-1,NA,CASSELDTGRQFF,TGTGCCAGCAGTGAATTGGATACGGGCAGGCAGTTCTTC
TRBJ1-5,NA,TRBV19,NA,CASSPHVTGIGQPQHF,TGTGCCAGTAGTCCTCACGTCACAGGGATCGGTCAGCCCCAGCATTTT
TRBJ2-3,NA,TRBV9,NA,CASSPRGSTDTQYF,TGTGCCAGCAGCCCCCGGGGATCCACAGATACGCAGTATTTT
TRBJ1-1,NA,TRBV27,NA,CASSFDGNTEAFF,TGTGCCAGCAGTTTTGATGGGAACACTGAAGCTTTCTTT
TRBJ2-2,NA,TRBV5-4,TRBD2,CASRSTSGRNTGELFF,TGTGCCAGCAGGTCCACTAGCGGGAGGAATACCGGGGAGCTGTTTTTT
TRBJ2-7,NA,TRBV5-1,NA,CASSLATEAYEQYF,TGCGCCAGCAGCTTGGCAACGGAAGCCTACGAGCAGTACTTC
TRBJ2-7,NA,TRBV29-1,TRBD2,CSVASGPVYEQYF,TGCAGCGTGGCTAGCGGGCCGGTTTACGAGCAGTACTTC
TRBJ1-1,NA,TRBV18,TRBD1,CASSWTGTNTEAFF,TGTGCCAGCTCCTGGACAGGAACGAACACTGAAGCTTTCTTT
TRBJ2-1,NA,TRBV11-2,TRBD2,CASSLVPGGDNEQFF,TGTGCCAGCAGCTTAGTCCCGGGAGGAGACAATGAGCAGTTCTTC
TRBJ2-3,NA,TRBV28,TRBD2,CASSPGLASERTDTQYF,TGTGCCAGCAGTCCCGGACTAGCGAGCGAACGCACAGATACGCAGTATTTT
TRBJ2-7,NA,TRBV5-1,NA,CASSLIGGSYAYEQYF,TGCGCCAGCAGCTTGATCGGTGGTTCTTACGCCTACGAGCAGTACTTC
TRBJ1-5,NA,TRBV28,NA,CASSGGWVNQPQHF,TGTGCCAGCTCAGGAGGGTGGGTCAATCAGCCCCAGCATTTT
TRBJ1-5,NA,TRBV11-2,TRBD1,CASSQGGGQPQHF,TGTGCCAGCAGCCAGGGGGGCGGTCAGCCCCAGCATTTT
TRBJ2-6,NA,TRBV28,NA,CASRFSLSGANVLTF,TGTGCCAGCAGGTTTTCCCTCTCTGGGGCCAACGTCCTGACTTTC
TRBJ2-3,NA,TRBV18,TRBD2,CASSPFGLAGDSRVYF,TGTGCCAGCTCACCATTTGGACTAGCGGGTGATAGTCGTGTGTATTTT
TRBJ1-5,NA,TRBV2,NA,CASPEPTELYQPQHF,TGTGCCAGCCCCGAGCCGACAGAACTTTACCAGCCCCAGCATTTT
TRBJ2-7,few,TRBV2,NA,CASSRDSVYYEQYF,TGTGCCAGCAGTCGGGACTCAGTCTACTACGAGCAGTACTTC